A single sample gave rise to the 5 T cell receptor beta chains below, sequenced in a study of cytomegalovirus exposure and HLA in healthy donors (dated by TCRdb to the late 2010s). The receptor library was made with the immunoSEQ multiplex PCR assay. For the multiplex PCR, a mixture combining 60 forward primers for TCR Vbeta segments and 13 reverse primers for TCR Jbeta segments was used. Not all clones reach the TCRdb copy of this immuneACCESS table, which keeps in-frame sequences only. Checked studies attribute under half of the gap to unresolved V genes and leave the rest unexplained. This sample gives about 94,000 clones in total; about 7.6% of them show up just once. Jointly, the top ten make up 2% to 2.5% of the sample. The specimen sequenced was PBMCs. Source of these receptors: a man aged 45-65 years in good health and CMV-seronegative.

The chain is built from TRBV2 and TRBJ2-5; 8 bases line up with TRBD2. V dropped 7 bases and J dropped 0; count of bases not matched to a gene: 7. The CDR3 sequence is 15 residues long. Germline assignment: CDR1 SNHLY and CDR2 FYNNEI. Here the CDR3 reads CASIRGGMYQETQYF. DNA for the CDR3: TGTGCCAGCATTCGCGGGGGGATGTACCAAGAGACCCAGTACTTC.

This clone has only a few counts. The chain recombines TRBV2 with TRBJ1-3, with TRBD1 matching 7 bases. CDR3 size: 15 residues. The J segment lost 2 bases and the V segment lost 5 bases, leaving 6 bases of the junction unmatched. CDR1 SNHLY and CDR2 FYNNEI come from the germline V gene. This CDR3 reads CASSPDRVAGNTIYF. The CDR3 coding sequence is TGTGCCAGCAGTCCCGACAGGGTGGCTGGAAACACCATATATTTT.

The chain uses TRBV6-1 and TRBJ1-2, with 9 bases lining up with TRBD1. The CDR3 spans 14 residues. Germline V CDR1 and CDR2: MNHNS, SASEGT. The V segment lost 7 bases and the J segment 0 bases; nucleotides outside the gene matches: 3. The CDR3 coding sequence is TGTGCCAGCATACGGACAGGGGCTAACTATGGCTACACCTTC. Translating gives CASIRTGANYGYTF.

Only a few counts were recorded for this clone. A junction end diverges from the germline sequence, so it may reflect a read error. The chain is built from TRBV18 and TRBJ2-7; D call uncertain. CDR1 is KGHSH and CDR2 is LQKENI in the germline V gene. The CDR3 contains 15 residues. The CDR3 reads CASSPQQNPSYEQYF. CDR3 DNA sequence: TGTGCCAGCTCCCCACAACAGAACCCCTCCTACGAGCAGTACTTC.

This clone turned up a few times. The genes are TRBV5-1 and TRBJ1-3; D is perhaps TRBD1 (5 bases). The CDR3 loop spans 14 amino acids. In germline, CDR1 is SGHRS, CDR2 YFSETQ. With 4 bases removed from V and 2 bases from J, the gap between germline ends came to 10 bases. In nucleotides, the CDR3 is TGCGCCAGCAGCACGGGGGGGGCTGGAAACACCATATATTTT. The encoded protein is CASSTGGAGNTIYF.